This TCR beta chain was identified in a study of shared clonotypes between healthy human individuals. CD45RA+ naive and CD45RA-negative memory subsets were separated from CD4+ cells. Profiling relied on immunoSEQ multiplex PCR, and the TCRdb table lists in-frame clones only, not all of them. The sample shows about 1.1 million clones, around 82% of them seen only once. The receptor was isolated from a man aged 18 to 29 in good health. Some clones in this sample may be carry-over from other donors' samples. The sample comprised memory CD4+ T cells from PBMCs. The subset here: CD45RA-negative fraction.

The CDR3 reads CASSLPPGTNSYGYTF. The CDR3 DNA follows: TGTGCCAGCAGCTTACCCCCAGGGACGAACTCCTATGGCTACACCTTC. The V call is TRBV5-4, the J call TRBJ1-2; maybe TRBD1 (5 bases). This CDR3 is 16 amino acids long. CDR1 is SGHNT and CDR2 is YYREEE in the germline V gene (reference sequence). Trimming removed 2 bases at V and 4 bases at J, with 18 bases between. Complete variable domain (other parts from reference TRBV5-4 and TRBJ1-2): ETGVTQSPTHLIKTRGQQVTLRCSSQSGHNTVSWYQQALGQGPQFIFQYYREEENGRGNFPPRFSGLQFPNYSSELNVNALELDDSALYLCASSLPPGTNSYGYTFGSGTRLTVV.